This T cell receptor (beta chain) came from a study of T cell responses to AZD1222 COVID-19 vaccine. About the study: Pooled in the analysis were second doses at about 4 or about 12 weeks.

Per the germline V gene, CDR1 is ENHRY and CDR2 is SYGVKD. Trimming left V 0 bases short and J 5 bases short, with 8 bases between. This CDR3 spans 14 amino acids. As regards this clone: Its antigen is undetermined.

Overall study findings and caveats: Rises in breadth and depth of Spike-specific TCRs came after two AZD1222 doses. At study baseline, merely six AZD1222 recipients were seropositive. Regions 160-218 and 743-854 dominated among vaccine-associated CD4 TCRs spanning spike.

The table came from immunoSEQ multiplex PCR; TCRdb's copy has only in-frame clones and leaves some out. The sample contains over 100,000 clones, 85% to 90% of which appear only once. Specimen: peripheral blood, collected on day 0 of AZD1222 vaccination. The gene calls are TRBV10-3 and TRBJ1-5; no clear D. This clonotype was sampled from an adult in good health. In DNA, the CDR3 is TGTGCCATCAGTGAGTCCTTCCGGGATCAGCCCCAGCATTTT. This translates into CAISESFRDQPQHF.